A selection of T cell receptor beta chains follows, all from one sample in a study of T cell responses to AZD1222 COVID-19 vaccine. The repertoire was sequenced with immunoSEQ multiplex PCR; TCRdb's copy has only in-frame clones and lacks some. The sample consists of 85,000 to 90,000 clones, about nine tenths of them appearing once. Sequencing was performed on peripheral blood, taken on day 0 of AZD1222 vaccination. Receptor source: an adult in good health. Each CDR3 is given with its conserved first and last residue. A D gene is named only where the DNA matches it firmly. A clone size is listed for some rows: how often the clone was seen (once, few, many), or a class if it is expanded.

clone size,J gene,D gene,V gene,CDR3 protein,CDR3 DNA
.,TRBJ1-1,TRBD1,TRBV28,CASSPYGTGAMNTEAFF,TGTGCCAGCAGTCCGTACGGGACAGGGGCTATGAACACTGAAGCTTTCTTT
once,TRBJ2-7,TRBD2,TRBV15,CATSRDEGLAGDEQYF,TGTGCCACCAGCAGAGATGAGGGACTAGCGGGTGATGAGCAGTACTTC
.,TRBJ2-1,TRBD2,TRBV7-6,CASSLRLAGGIPDEQFF,TGTGCCAGCAGCTTACGGCTAGCGGGGGGGATCCCCGATGAGCAGTTCTTC
few,TRBJ1-2,.,TRBV6-5,CASSYSSYLHYGYTF,TGTGCCAGCAGTTACTCATCCTACCTCCACTATGGCTACACCTTC
.,TRBJ1-4,TRBD1,TRBV19,CASGNGQGGEKLFF,TGTGCCAGTGGAAATGGACAGGGCGGTGAAAAACTGTTTTTT
.,TRBJ1-2,.,TRBV5-6,CASSLGVPGPYGYTF,TGTGCCAGCAGCTTGGGGGTCCCCGGGCCCTATGGCTACACCTTC
few,TRBJ2-1,TRBD1,TRBV5-6,CASSLGAGQGLGGVF,TGTGCCAGCAGCTTGGGGGCGGGACAGGGCCTTGGCGGGGTCTTC
.,TRBJ2-2,.,TRBV10-1,CASAPGPGGELFF,TGCGCCAGCGCCCCCGGTCCCGGGGGGGAGCTGTTTTTT
.,TRBJ1-2,.,TRBV3-1/TRBV3-2,CASSHHYGYTF,TGTGCCAGCAGCCACCACTATGGCTACACCTTC
.,TRBJ2-3,TRBD2,TRBV19,CATRLATSTDTQYF,TGTGCCACGAGACTAGCGACAAGCACAGATACGCAGTATTTT
.,TRBJ2-7,.,TRBV13,CASSGPRGHLTYEQYF,TGTGCCAGCAGCGGCCCCCGGGGACACCTTACCTACGAGCAGTACTTC
.,TRBJ2-7,.,TRBV7-3,CASSFGEGPYEQYF,TGTGCCAGCAGCTTTGGTGAGGGCCCTTACGAGCAGTACTTC
once,TRBJ2-1,.,TRBV5-1,CASSPRTGGNNEQFF,TGCGCCAGCAGCCCAAGGACTGGGGGGAACAATGAGCAGTTCTTC
.,TRBJ2-2,.,TRBV3-1/TRBV3-2,CASRLGGTGELFF,TGTGCCAGCAGACTGGGGGGAACCGGGGAGCTGTTTTTT
.,TRBJ2-5,.,TRBV25-1,CASSPLGGVETQYF,TGTGCCAGCAGTCCCCTCGGGGGCGTAGAGACCCAGTACTTC
.,TRBJ1-2,TRBD1,TRBV7-8,CASSEQGAYGYTF,TGTGCCAGCAGCGAGCAGGGGGCCTATGGCTACACCTTC
.,TRBJ1-5,.,TRBV6-5,CASSTVLYSNQPQHF,TGTGCCAGCAGTACGGTCCTCTATAGCAATCAGCCCCAGCATTTT